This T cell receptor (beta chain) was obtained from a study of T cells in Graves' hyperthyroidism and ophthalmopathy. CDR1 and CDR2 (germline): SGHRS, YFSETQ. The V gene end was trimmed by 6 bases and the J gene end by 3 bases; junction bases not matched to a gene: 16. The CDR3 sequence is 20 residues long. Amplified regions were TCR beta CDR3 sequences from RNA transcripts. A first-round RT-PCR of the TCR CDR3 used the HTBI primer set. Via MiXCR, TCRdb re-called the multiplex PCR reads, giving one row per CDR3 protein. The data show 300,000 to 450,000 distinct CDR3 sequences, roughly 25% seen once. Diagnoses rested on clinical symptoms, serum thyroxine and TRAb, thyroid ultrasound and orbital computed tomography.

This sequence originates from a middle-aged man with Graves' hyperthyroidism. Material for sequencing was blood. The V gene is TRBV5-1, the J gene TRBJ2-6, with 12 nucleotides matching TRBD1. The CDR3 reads CASTPNHGDRGRNGANVLTF. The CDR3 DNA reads TGCGCCAGCACCCCAAATCACGGGGACAGGGGGCGGAATGGGGCCAACGTCCTGACTTTC.